Sequencing of this T cell receptor (beta chain) was carried out in a study of Ad26.COV2.S vaccination and SARS-CoV-2 variants. Study in general: The Ad26.COV2.S arm of the COV1001 trial was where the donor was placed. Findings and limits, study-wide: Vaccine recipients surpassed placebo recipients in spike-specific TCR breadth.

For this clone: Its antigen is undetermined.

CDR1 and CDR2 (germline): LGHDT, YNNKEL (reference sequence). Trimming shortened V by 0 bases and J by 4 bases, and 9 bases separated the two germline ends. This CDR3 comprises 15 residues. TCRdb keeps only in-frame clones here, not all; method: immunoSEQ multiplex PCR. The sample lists roughly 460,000 clones; roughly nine tenths were seen once. Described treatment: roughly 19 received Ad26.COV2.S at low or high dose, single or two shots; about five received placebo; per-sample allocation not given. Sampling occurred on day 63 after the first vaccine or placebo injection. The clonotype originates from a person aged 18-65 years who received the Ad26.COV2.S COVID-19 vaccine or a placebo. The specimen comprised peripheral blood, sampled in a trial of Ad26.COV2.S vaccine versus placebo. This rearrangement joins TRBV3-1 (or the pseudogene TRBV3-2) to TRBJ1-4; D is perhaps TRBD1 (5 bases). CDR3 loop: CASSQDPQGNEKLFF. DNA of the CDR3: TGTGCCAGCAGCCAAGATCCCCAGGGTAATGAAAAACTGTTTTTT.